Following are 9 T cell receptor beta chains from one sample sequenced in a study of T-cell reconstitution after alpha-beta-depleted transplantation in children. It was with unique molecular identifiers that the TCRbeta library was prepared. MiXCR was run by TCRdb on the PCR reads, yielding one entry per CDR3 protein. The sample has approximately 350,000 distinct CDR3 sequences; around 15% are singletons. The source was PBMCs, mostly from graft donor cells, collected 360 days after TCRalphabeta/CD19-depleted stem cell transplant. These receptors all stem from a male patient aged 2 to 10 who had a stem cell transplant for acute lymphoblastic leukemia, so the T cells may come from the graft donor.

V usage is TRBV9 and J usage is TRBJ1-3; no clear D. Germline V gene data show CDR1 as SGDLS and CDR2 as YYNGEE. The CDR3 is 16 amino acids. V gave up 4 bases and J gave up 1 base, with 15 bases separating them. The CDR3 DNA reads TGTGCCAGCAGCCCCGGCGGCTTGGTGTCTGGAAACACCATATATTTT. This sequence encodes CASSPGGLVSGNTIYF.

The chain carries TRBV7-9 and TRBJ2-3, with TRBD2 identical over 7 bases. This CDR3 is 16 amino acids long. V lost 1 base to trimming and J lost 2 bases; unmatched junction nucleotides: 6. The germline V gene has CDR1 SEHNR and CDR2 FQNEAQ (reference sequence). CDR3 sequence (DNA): TGTGCCAGCAGCTTAGGGCTAGCGGACCTCACAGATACGCAGTATTTT. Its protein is CASSLGLADLTDTQYF.

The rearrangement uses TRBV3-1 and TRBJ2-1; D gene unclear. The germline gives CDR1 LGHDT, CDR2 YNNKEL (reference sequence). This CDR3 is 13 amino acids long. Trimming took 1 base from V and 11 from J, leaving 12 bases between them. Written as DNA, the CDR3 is TGTGCCAGCAGCCAAGTGTACCCTATTAAGCAGTTCTTC. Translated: CASSQVYPIKQFF.

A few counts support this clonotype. The CDR3 DNA reads TGTGCCAGCAGCTTAGCGGCGGGGCCCATGGGCAATCAGCCCCAGCATTTT. Translation: CASSLAAGPMGNQPQHF. The V gene is TRBV7-8, the J gene TRBJ1-5, with TRBD1 as a possible D gene (5 bases). Germline CDR1 and CDR2: SGHVS and FQNEAQ. This CDR3 contains 17 residues. Trimming cost V 0 bases and J 2 bases, with 14 bases left between them.

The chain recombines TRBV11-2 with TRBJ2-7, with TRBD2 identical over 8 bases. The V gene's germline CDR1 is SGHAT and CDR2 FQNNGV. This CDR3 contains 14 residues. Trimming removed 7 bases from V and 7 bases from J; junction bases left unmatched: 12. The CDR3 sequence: CASIDQWASGEQYF. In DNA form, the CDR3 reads TGTGCCAGCATCGACCAATGGGCTAGCGGGGAGCAGTACTTC.

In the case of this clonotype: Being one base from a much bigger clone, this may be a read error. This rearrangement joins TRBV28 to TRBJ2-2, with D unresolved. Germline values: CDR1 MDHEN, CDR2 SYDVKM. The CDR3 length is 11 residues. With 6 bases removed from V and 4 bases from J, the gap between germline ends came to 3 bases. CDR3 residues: CASSVTGELFF. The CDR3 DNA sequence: TGTGCCAGCAGCGTCACCGGGGAGCTGTTTTTT.

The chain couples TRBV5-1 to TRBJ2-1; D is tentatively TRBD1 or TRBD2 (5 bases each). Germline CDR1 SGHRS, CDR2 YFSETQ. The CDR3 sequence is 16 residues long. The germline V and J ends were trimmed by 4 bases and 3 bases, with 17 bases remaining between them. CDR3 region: CASSPEGEKGYNEQFF. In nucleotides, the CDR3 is TGCGCCAGCAGCCCTGAAGGGGAGAAAGGCTACAATGAGCAGTTCTTC.

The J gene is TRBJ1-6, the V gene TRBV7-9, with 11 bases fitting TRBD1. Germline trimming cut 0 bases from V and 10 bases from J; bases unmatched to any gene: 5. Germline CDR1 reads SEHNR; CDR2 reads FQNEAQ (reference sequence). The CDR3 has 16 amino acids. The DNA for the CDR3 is TGTGCCAGCAGCTTAGCGCGGACAGGGGGCGAATCACCCCTCCACTTT. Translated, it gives CASSLARTGGESPLHF.

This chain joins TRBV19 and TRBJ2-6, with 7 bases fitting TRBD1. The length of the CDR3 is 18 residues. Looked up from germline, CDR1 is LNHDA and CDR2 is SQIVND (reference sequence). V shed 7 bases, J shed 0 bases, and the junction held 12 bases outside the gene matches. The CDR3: CASTIHPGQLSGANVLTF. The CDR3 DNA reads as TGTGCCAGTACTATCCATCCGGGACAGCTCTCTGGGGCCAACGTCCTGACTTTC.